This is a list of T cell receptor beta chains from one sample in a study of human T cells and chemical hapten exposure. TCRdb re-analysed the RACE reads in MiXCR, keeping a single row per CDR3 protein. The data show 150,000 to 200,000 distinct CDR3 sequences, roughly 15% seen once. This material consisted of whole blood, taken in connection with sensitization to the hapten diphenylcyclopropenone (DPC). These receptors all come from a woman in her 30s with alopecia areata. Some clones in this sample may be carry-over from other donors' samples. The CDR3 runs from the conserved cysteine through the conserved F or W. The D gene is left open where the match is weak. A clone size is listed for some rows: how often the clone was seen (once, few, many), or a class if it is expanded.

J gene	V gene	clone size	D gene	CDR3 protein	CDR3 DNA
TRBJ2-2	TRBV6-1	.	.	CASSVTRRAPGGELFF	TGTGCCAGCAGTGTAACCCGGAGGGCCCCCGGCGGGGAGCTGTTTTTT
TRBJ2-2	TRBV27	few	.	CASRRNTGELFF	TGTGCCAGCAGGAGGAACACCGGGGAGCTGTTTTTT
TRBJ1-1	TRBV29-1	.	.	CSVEALNTEAFF	TGCAGCGTCGAAGCTTTGAACACTGAAGCTTTCTTT
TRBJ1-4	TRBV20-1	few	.	CSAKLGGSEKLFF	TGCAGTGCTAAACTTGGGGGCAGTGAAAAACTGTTTTTT
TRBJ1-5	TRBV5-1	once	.	CASSSGTPNQPQHF	TGCGCCAGCAGCTCGGGGACCCCTAATCAGCCCCAGCATTTT
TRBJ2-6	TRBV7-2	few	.	CASSLALSAGANVLTF	TGTGCCAGCAGCTTAGCGCTGAGCGCTGGGGCCAACGTCCTGACTTTC
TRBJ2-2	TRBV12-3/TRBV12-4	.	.	CASSLSQYTGELFF	TGTGCCAGCAGTTTATCACAGTACACCGGGGAGCTGTTTTTT
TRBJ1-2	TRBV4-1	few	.	CASSQVGDILVLAYGYTF	TGCGCCAGCAGCCAAGTCGGGGACATCTTAGTCCTGGCTTATGGCTACACCTTC
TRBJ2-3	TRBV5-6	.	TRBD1	CASSWRRDRGFPTDTQYF	TGTGCCAGCAGCTGGAGACGGGACAGGGGTTTTCCCACAGATACGCAGTATTTT
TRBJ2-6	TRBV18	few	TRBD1	CASSPQDRGGSGANVLTF	TGTGCCAGCTCCCCCCAGGACAGGGGGGGCTCTGGGGCCAACGTCCTGACTTTC
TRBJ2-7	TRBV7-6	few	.	CASSSRDATYEQYF	TGTGCCAGCAGCTCGCGGGACGCTACTTACGAGCAGTACTTC
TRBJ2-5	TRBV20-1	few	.	CSPRGGEETQYF	TGCAGTCCTAGGGGAGGTGAAGAGACCCAGTACTTC
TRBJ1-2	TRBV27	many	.	CASRLTGKDYGYTF	TGTGCCAGCAGATTAACAGGGAAGGACTATGGCTACACCTTC
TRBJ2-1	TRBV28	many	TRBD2	CASSPSGNSYNEQFF	TGTGCCAGCAGTCCAAGCGGGAACTCCTACAATGAGCAGTTCTTC
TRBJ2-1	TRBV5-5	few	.	CASSTGASYNEQFF	TGTGCCAGCAGCACGGGGGCTTCCTACAATGAGCAGTTCTTC
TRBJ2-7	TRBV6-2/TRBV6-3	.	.	CASSYSISGSHEQYF	TGTGCCAGCAGTTACTCGATTTCGGGGAGCCACGAGCAGTACTTC
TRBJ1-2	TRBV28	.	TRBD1	CASSTPGQGASHQGYTF	TGTGCCAGCAGTACCCCAGGACAGGGGGCTTCCCATCAGGGCTACACCTTC
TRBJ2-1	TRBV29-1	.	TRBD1	CSAATGAYNEQFF	TGCAGCGCCGCGACAGGGGCCTACAATGAGCAGTTCTTC
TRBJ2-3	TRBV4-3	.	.	CASSQDQPGGSTDTQYF	TGCGCCAGCAGCCAAGATCAACCGGGGGGCAGCACAGATACGCAGTATTTT
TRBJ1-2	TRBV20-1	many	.	CSAGEANYGYTF	TGCAGTGCAGGGGAAGCTAACTATGGCTACACCTTC
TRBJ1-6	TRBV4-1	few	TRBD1	CASSQAGQISPLHF	TGCGCCAGCAGCCAGGCGGGACAGATTTCACCCCTCCACTTT
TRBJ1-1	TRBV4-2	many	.	CASSQERYGGRASMNTEAFF	TGTGCCAGCAGCCAAGAGCGGTACGGGGGCAGGGCTTCAATGAACACTGAAGCTTTCTTT
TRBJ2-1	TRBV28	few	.	CASSPPPAFTYNEQFF	TGTGCCAGCAGTCCCCCCCCAGCGTTCACCTACAATGAGCAGTTCTTC
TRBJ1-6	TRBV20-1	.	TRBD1	CSAGTGPLHF	TGCAGTGCTGGGACAGGGCCCCTCCACTTT